These 31 T cell receptor beta chains were sequenced from one sample in a study of CD8+ T cells in alopecia areata. cDNA reverse transcribed from extracted RNA served as the sequencing template. Clones were read by immunoSEQ multiplex PCR, and TCRdb kept only the in-frame ones, dropping some. The sample has more than 150,000 clones; around 51% are singletons. The treatment was: oral pan-JAK inhibitor, 5-10 mg twice daily. The specimen was CD8+ T cells sorted from blood, collected at approximately week 52, from a patient treated with tofacitinib. These receptors came from a human donor with alopecia areata.

The chain employs TRBV18 and TRBJ1-1; TRBD1 might be the D (5 bases). The CDR3 length is 16 residues. Trimming removed 3 bases from V and 1 base from J, with 15 bases in between. Germline-derived CDR1 and CDR2 are KGHSH and LQKENI. The chain's CDR3 is CASSPMGPGGNTEAFF. In nucleotides, the CDR3 is TGTGCCAGCTCACCTATGGGGCCGGGGGGGAACACTGAAGCTTTCTTT.

This clone was picked up a small number of times. The chain recombines TRBV5-1 with TRBJ2-2, with unresolved D. CDR1 SGHRS and CDR2 YFSETQ come from the germline V gene. V was trimmed by 2 bases and J by 6 bases, leaving 11 bases between them. The CDR3 is made up of 14 amino acids. The CDR3 loop reads CASSLSWVAGELFF. Here the CDR3 DNA reads TGCGCCAGCAGCTTATCCTGGGTCGCCGGGGAGCTGTTTTTT.

The rearrangement links TRBV11-2 to TRBJ1-1; the D is unclear. The CDR3 spans 12 residues. V shed 4 bases and J shed 3 bases, with 6 bases lying between them. The germline CDR1 and CDR2 sequences are SGHAT and FQNNGV. The CDR3 DNA sequence: TGTGCCAGCAGCTGGGGATACACTGAAGCTTTCTTT. This codes for CASSWGYTEAFF.

The rearrangement joins TRBV27 to TRBJ1-2; 7 bases are a match to TRBD1. V was clipped by 0 bases and J by 4 bases; unmatched bases: 5. Germline CDR1 is MNHEY and CDR2 is SMNVEV (reference sequence). The CDR3 covers 15 residues. In nucleotides, the CDR3 is TGTGCCAGCAGTTTATCTAGAGGGGGCGGCTATGGCTACACCTTC. Amino acid sequence: CASSLSRGGGYGYTF.

In its sample, this clone was seen a few times. The V call is TRBV2, the J call TRBJ2-7, with D maybe TRBD2 (6 bases). The V gene lost 7 bases and the J gene lost 1 base, with 17 bases spanning the gap. The CDR3 runs to 15 residues. The V gene's germline CDR1 is SNHLY and CDR2 FYNNEI. The CDR3 sequence is CASNPGTLGSYEQYF. CDR3 in DNA: TGTGCCAGCAACCCAGGGACTCTGGGTTCCTACGAGCAGTACTTC.

This clone was recorded a few times. The genes are TRBV7-2 and TRBJ1-3; no reliable D call. Per germline, CDR1 SGHTA and CDR2 FQGNSA. The CDR3 contains 14 residues. V dropped 5 bases and J dropped 4 bases, with 12 bases sitting between them. The DNA of the CDR3 is TGTGCCAGCAGCCCGCAGGTCGGCGGAAACACCATATATTTT. This gives the protein CASSPQVGGNTIYF.

In its sample, this clone was seen a few times. The chain couples TRBV29-1 to TRBJ1-1; D ambiguous. Trimming took 2 bases from V and 10 from J, leaving 8 bases between them. Per the germline V gene, CDR1 is SQVTM and CDR2 is ANQGSEA. This CDR3 is 10 amino acids long. This CDR3 is CSVELAGAFF. Written as DNA, the CDR3 is TGCAGCGTTGAATTGGCCGGAGCTTTCTTT.

V gene TRBV30 combines with J gene TRBJ1-5; D unresolved. The CDR3 spans 14 residues. V lost 1 base, J lost 2 bases, and 9 bases lay in between. Per the germline V gene, CDR1 is GTSNPN and CDR2 is SVGIG (reference sequence). This chain's CDR3 is CAWSADIRNQPQHF. CDR3 nucleotides: TGTGCCTGGAGTGCCGACATTCGCAATCAGCCCCAGCATTTT.

The rearrangement uses TRBV11-2 and TRBJ1-5; a weak D match, TRBD1 (5 bases). In germline, CDR1 is SGHAT, CDR2 FQNNGV. The CDR3 is made up of 13 amino acids. Trimming removed 4 bases from V and 5 bases from J, with 9 bases in between. The CDR3 DNA follows: TGTGCCAGCAGCTACGCGGGGGATCAGCCCCAGCATTTT. It encodes CASSYAGDQPQHF.

This rearrangement joins TRBV6-5 to TRBJ1-6; no clear D. Looked up from germline, CDR1 is MNHEY and CDR2 is SVGAGI. This CDR3 region has 13 residues. Trimming left V 7 bases short and J 8 bases short, with 12 bases between. CDR3 residues: CASTLRPHSPLHF. The CDR3 DNA follows: TGTGCCAGCACCCTAAGGCCTCATTCACCCCTCCACTTT.

This clone turned up a few times. The chain combines TRBV7-9 with TRBJ2-3; 7 bases agree with TRBD1. With 3 bases clipped from V and 4 bases from J, the junction kept 1 base outside the gene matches. The germline CDR1 and CDR2 sequences are SEHNR and FQNEAQ (reference sequence). This CDR3 comprises 13 residues. For the CDR3, the DNA is TGTGCCAGCAGCTTCCAGGGGGCAGATACGCAGTATTTT. Translating gives CASSFQGADTQYF.

The chain joins TRBV27 to TRBJ2-3; either TRBD1 or TRBD2 may supply D (5 bases each). Germline values: CDR1 MNHEY, CDR2 SMNVEV (reference sequence). This CDR3 is 14 amino acids long. Trimming pared 6 bases from V and 2 bases from J, leaving 12 bases between. This CDR3 is CASSPGANTDTQYF. The CDR3 DNA follows: TGTGCCAGCAGCCCCGGGGCTAACACAGATACGCAGTATTTT.

The chain is built from TRBV18 and TRBJ1-4; D call uncertain. CDR1 KGHSH and CDR2 LQKENI come from the germline V gene. Trimming took off 1 base at V and 8 bases at J, with 2 bases between the two ends. This CDR3 has 11 amino acids. CDR3 in amino acids: CASSPREKLFF. The CDR3 DNA sequence: TGTGCCAGCTCACCACGGGAAAAACTGTTTTTT.

The V call is TRBV7-9, the J call TRBJ1-1, with 8 bases aligning to TRBD1. This CDR3 region has 15 residues. V shed 1 base, J shed 1 base, and the junction held 2 bases outside the gene matches. Per the germline V gene, CDR1 is SEHNR and CDR2 is FQNEAQ (reference sequence). The CDR3 protein is CASSLVQGANTEAFF. CDR3 in DNA: TGTGCCAGCAGCTTAGTCCAGGGGGCGAACACTGAAGCTTTCTTT.

This clone was counted only a few times. The chain carries TRBV2 and TRBJ2-5, with TRBD1 matching 8 bases. Germline assignment: CDR1 SNHLY and CDR2 FYNNEI. Trimming took 4 bases from V and 3 from J; bases not matched to a gene: 4. The CDR3 runs to 14 residues. The CDR3 DNA reads as TGTGCCAGCAGTGGAGGGACAGGAAAAGAGACCCAGTACTTC. The encoded protein is CASSGGTGKETQYF.

This clone appeared a single time. This sequence joins TRBV27 and TRBJ2-1; either TRBD1 or TRBD2 may fit D (6 bases each). V lost 4 bases, J lost 10 bases, and 14 bases lay in between. Germline values: CDR1 MNHEY, CDR2 SMNVEV (reference sequence). This CDR3 comprises 13 residues. CDR3 in amino acids: CASSYGGGVEQFF. CDR3 nucleotide sequence: TGTGCCAGCAGTTATGGGGGCGGGGTCGAGCAGTTCTTC.

This chain connects TRBV6-6 to TRBJ2-1, with D possibly TRBD2 on 6 matching bases. The CDR3 extends over 13 amino acids. Germline V gene data show CDR1 as MNHNY and CDR2 as SVGAGI (reference sequence). V lost 2 bases, J lost 15 bases, and 17 bases lay in between. The CDR3 loop reads CASSYPSSAGGFF. Here the CDR3 DNA reads TGTGCCAGCAGTTACCCCTCCTCAGCGGGCGGGTTCTTC.

This clone showed up just a few times. V usage is TRBV7-2 and J usage is TRBJ1-3; D not certain. This CDR3 spans 18 amino acids. V lost 1 base to trimming and J lost 1 base, with 17 bases between them. CDR1 is SGHTA and CDR2 is FQGNSA in the germline V gene. The CDR3 here is CASSLGPYRVGSGNTIYF. As DNA, the CDR3 is TGTGCCAGCAGCTTAGGGCCCTACCGGGTAGGGTCTGGAAACACCATATATTTT. Drawing the rest from reference TRBV7-2 and TRBJ1-3, the complete variable domain is GAGVSQSPSNKVTEKGKDVELRCDPISGHTALYWYRQSLGQGLEFLIYFQGNSAPDKSGLPSDRFSAERTGGSVSTLTIQRTQQEDSAVYLCASSLGPYRVGSGNTIYFGEGSWLTVV.

This clone turned up a few times. This chain links TRBV27 with TRBJ2-5, with 11 positions matching TRBD1. The CDR3 covers 15 residues. Germline values: CDR1 MNHEY, CDR2 SMNVEV (reference sequence). With 5 bases clipped from V and 2 bases from J, the junction kept 4 bases outside the gene matches. The CDR3 DNA follows: TGTGCCAGCAGTGGACAGGGGGCGGGGCAAGAGACCCAGTACTTC. As protein: CASSGQGAGQETQYF.

The rearrangement links TRBV19 to TRBJ1-1; D is unresolved. The length of the CDR3 is 13 residues. Germline CDR1 reads LNHDA; CDR2 reads SQIVND (reference sequence). Trimming pared 2 bases from V and 5 bases from J, leaving 9 bases between. CDR3 sequence reads: CASSIKVGTEAFF. CDR3 nucleotides: TGTGCCAGTAGTATAAAGGTTGGAACTGAAGCTTTCTTT.

The chain is built from TRBV27 and TRBJ1-1, with 10 bases identical to TRBD1. Germline V gene data show CDR1 as MNHEY and CDR2 as SMNVEV (reference sequence). The V gene end was trimmed by 6 bases and the J gene end by 5 bases; junction bases not matched to a gene: 6. This CDR3 contains 14 residues. The CDR3, as DNA: TGTGCCAGCAGCCAGGGACAGGGGCGAACTGAAGCTTTCTTT. Residues: CASSQGQGRTEAFF.

The chain couples TRBV27 to TRBJ1-1; D is ambiguous. V was shortened by 2 bases and J by 1 base, with 8 bases between the two germline ends. CDR1 is MNHEY and CDR2 is SMNVEV in the germline V gene (reference sequence). This CDR3 has 14 residues. The CDR3 is CASSLTLQNTEAFF. CDR3 nucleotide sequence: TGTGCCAGCAGTTTAACCCTCCAGAACACTGAAGCTTTCTTT.

This rearrangement joins TRBV11-2 to TRBJ2-1; D possibly uses TRBD1 or TRBD2 (5 bases each). The V end was cut by 1 base, the J end by 9 bases, with 13 bases between. The length of the CDR3 is 14 residues. CDR1 is SGHAT and CDR2 is FQNNGV in the germline V gene. CDR3 sequence reads: CASSLGQLRGEQFF. The CDR3 bases are TGTGCCAGCAGCTTAGGTCAGCTGAGGGGTGAGCAGTTCTTC.

The chain carries TRBV30 and TRBJ1-1; D uncertain. The germline V gene has CDR1 GTSNPN and CDR2 SVGIG (reference sequence). CDR3 length: 14 residues. The V gene lost 3 bases and the J gene lost 1 base, with 12 bases spanning the gap. The CDR3 DNA reads TGTGCCTGGAGAAACGGAGGAAGGAACACTGAAGCTTTCTTT. Amino acid sequence: CAWRNGGRNTEAFF.

The gene calls are TRBV30 and TRBJ2-3; possible D gene TRBD1, 5 bases. Per germline, CDR1 GTSNPN and CDR2 SVGIG (reference sequence). The length of the CDR3 is 14 residues. V shed 6 bases and J shed 0 bases, with 13 bases lying between them. The CDR3 here is CACDDRASTDTQYF. The CDR3, as DNA: TGTGCCTGCGACGACAGAGCTAGCACAGATACGCAGTATTTT.

The rearrangement links TRBV7-2 to TRBJ2-6; no clear D. CDR1 and CDR2 from the germline V gene are SGHTA and FQGNSA. The CDR3 has 13 residues. Trimming shortened V by 2 bases and J by 4 bases, and 3 bases separated the two germline ends. This chain's CDR3 is CASSLWGANVLTF. The DNA of the CDR3 is TGTGCCAGCAGCTTATGGGGGGCCAACGTCCTGACTTTC.

This sequence joins TRBV27 and TRBJ2-1; 8 bases fit TRBD1. Germline CDR1 MNHEY, CDR2 SMNVEV (reference sequence). The CDR3 is 15 residues long. Trimming cost V 7 bases and J 3 bases; bases outside gene matches: 8. The CDR3 is CASIDGTGNYNEQFF. In DNA form, the CDR3 reads TGTGCCAGCATCGATGGGACAGGCAACTACAATGAGCAGTTCTTC.

The V gene is TRBV5-6, the J gene TRBJ2-7; D gene unclear. The CDR3 is 12 amino acids. The ends were cut back, 0 bases at V and 5 bases at J, with 6 bases in the middle. Germline V gene lookup returns CDR1 SGHDT and CDR2 YYEEEE. The CDR3 is CASSLAPDEQYF. CDR3 in DNA: TGTGCCAGCAGCTTGGCCCCTGACGAGCAGTACTTC.

The rearrangement joins TRBV9 to TRBJ2-7; possible D gene TRBD2, 6 bases. The CDR3 consists of 15 residues. Germline V gene sequence: CDR1 SGDLS, CDR2 YYNGEE. V lost 0 bases, J lost 0 bases, and 10 bases lay in between. CDR3: CASSVGDWISYEQYF. The CDR3 nucleotides are TGTGCCAGCAGCGTAGGGGACTGGATCTCCTACGAGCAGTACTTC.

This rearrangement joins TRBV10-3 to TRBJ2-5, with D possibly matching TRBD1 (5 bases). V lost 7 bases, J lost 1 base, and 7 bases lay in between. The CDR3 has 12 residues. Germline CDR1 ENHRY, CDR2 SYGVKD. CDR3 sequence (DNA): TGTGCCATCAAAGACAGCCAAGAGACCCAGTACTTC. Translated, it gives CAIKDSQETQYF.

This chain links TRBV30 with TRBJ2-1, with 7 bases that match TRBD2. The CDR3 totals 13 residues. J gave up 4 bases and V 4 bases, and 4 bases lay outside the gene matches. Germline CDR1 and CDR2: GTSNPN and SVGIG (reference sequence). CDR3 nucleotides: TGTGCCTGGATGGGGGGACTATACAATGAGCAGTTCTTC. This sequence encodes CAWMGGLYNEQFF.